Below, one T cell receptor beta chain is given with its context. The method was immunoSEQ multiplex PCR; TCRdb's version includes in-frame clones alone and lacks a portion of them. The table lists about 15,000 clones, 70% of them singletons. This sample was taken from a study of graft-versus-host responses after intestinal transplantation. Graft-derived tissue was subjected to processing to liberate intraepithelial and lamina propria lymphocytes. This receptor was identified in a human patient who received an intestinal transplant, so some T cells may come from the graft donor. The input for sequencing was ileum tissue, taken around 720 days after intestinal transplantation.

CDR3 amino acids: CASSEGTTDTGELFF. The CDR3 DNA reads as TGTGCCAGCAGTGAAGGGACAACGGACACCGGGGAGCTGTTTTTT. The rearrangement uses TRBV6-1 and TRBJ2-2; a weak D match, TRBD1 (5 bases). The CDR3 is 15 amino acids. CDR1 is MNHNS, CDR2 SASEGT, per germline. Deletions cut 1 base from V and 3 bases from J, with 9 bases between.